This T cell receptor beta chain was sequenced for a study of CXCR3 chemokines and chemotherapy response in bladder cancer (dated by TCRdb to the early 2020s). Looking at the study overall: Whether chemotherapy response in human bladder cancer was predicted by intratumoral CXCR3 chemokine system activity was examined in the study.

Receptor libraries were prepared by PCR. The sequencing machine was an Illumina HiSeq 2500. TCRdb applied fastp at Q25 and MiXCR to the public reads, then kept only in-frame beta chains. Each CDR3 protein appears once, grouped with its most common genes and DNA. This sample comprises about 9,000 distinct CDR3 sequences, approximately 22% of them detected only once. Around 9.5% of the sample lies in the top ten. This clonotype was found many times. This receptor's antigen is unknown. It has no much larger one-base neighbor in the sample; base qualities were not kept. Via the germline V gene, CDR1 is KGHDR and CDR2 SFDVKD. From the cysteine up to the phenylalanine, the CDR3 has a length of 12 residues. The DNA shown is the 36-base CDR3, in frame from base 1. The trim is 4 bases for V and 1 base for J, with a gap of 0 bases between the germline ends.

The sample was collected from a patient whose treatment included neoadjuvant chemotherapy. This receptor was identified in a human donor with bladder cancer that did not respond to neoadjuvant chemotherapy. The chain couples TRBV24-1 to TRBJ2-2; too little of a D gene remains to name it. CDR3 reads: CATSENTGELFF. In nucleotides, the sequence is TGTGCCACCAGTGAGAACACCGGGGAGCTGTTTTTT.